These 12 T cell receptor beta chains were all obtained from the same sample, sequenced in a study of cytomegalovirus exposure and HLA in healthy donors. Clones were read by immunoSEQ multiplex PCR, and TCRdb kept only the in-frame ones, dropping some. Among 100,000 to 150,000 clones listed, 85% to 95% were seen once. Sequencing was performed on PBMCs. Receptor source: a woman aged 18-29 years in good health and CMV-seronegative.

The gene calls are TRBV5-1 and TRBJ2-7; TRBD2 agrees at 10 bases. The CDR3 covers 16 residues. With V trimmed by 1 base and J by 0 bases, 4 bases remained unmatched. Germline V CDR1 and CDR2: SGHRS, YFSETQ. Here the CDR3 DNA reads TGCGCCAGCAGCTTGAGTAGCGGGAGGAACTCCTACGAGCAGTACTTC. Protein product: CASSLSSGRNSYEQYF.

V usage is TRBV29-1 and J usage is TRBJ1-1; D gene ambiguous. V was clipped by 2 bases and J by 1 base, with 8 bases between them. Germline V CDR1 and CDR2: SQVTM, ANQGSEA. This CDR3 region has 13 residues. The CDR3 sequence is CSVESPENTEAFF. In nucleotides, the CDR3 is TGCAGCGTTGAAAGCCCCGAGAACACTGAAGCTTTCTTT. Looking up the rest from reference TRBV29-1 and TRBJ1-1 gives the full variable domain: SAVISQKPSRDICQRGTSLTIQCQVDSQVTMMFWYRQQPGQSLTLIATANQGSEATYESGFVIDKFPISRPNLTFSTLTVSNMSPEDSSIYLCSVESPENTEAFFGQGTRLTVV.

The V and J genes are TRBV6-5 and TRBJ2-3; D possibly corresponds to TRBD2 (6 bases). CDR1 and CDR2 from the germline V gene are MNHEY and SVGAGI. The CDR3 runs to 15 residues. Trimming shortened V by 2 bases and J by 0 bases, and 9 bases separated the two germline ends. For the CDR3, the DNA is TGTGCCAGCAGTTACCGCGGGATTAGCACAGATACGCAGTATTTT. Amino acid sequence: CASSYRGISTDTQYF.

The gene calls are TRBV2 and TRBJ2-5; TRBD1 agrees at 8 bases. Trimming removed 7 bases from V and 1 base from J; junction bases left unmatched: 5. The CDR3 covers 14 residues. The germline V gene encodes CDR1 SNHLY and CDR2 FYNNEI. CDR3 loop: CASKRDRTQETQYF. CDR3 sequence (DNA): TGTGCCAGCAAACGGGACAGGACCCAAGAGACCCAGTACTTC. The full variable domain, with the rest looked up from reference TRBV2 and TRBJ2-5, is EPEVTQTPSHQVTQMGQEVILRCVPISNHLYFYWYRQILGQKVEFLVSFYNNEISEKSEIFDDQFSVERPDGSNFTLKIRSTKLEDSAMYFCASKRDRTQETQYFGPGTRLLVL.

The rearrangement uses TRBV7-9 and TRBJ2-7, with TRBD1 identical over 9 bases. Trimming took 5 bases from V and 4 from J; bases not matched to a gene: 15. The CDR3 runs 17 residues. Per germline, CDR1 SEHNR and CDR2 FQNEAQ (reference sequence). CDR3 sequence reads: CASSQTPGQGPSYEQYF. The CDR3 DNA reads TGTGCCAGCAGCCAGACCCCGGGACAGGGCCCATCATACGAGCAGTACTTC.

This CDR3 is CASRLDRAGNTIYF. The DNA for the CDR3 is TGTGCCAGCAGGCTAGACAGGGCAGGAAACACCATATATTTT. The rearrangement uses TRBV9 and TRBJ1-3, with 7 bases matching TRBD1. V shed 5 bases and J 4 bases; nucleotides not matched to a gene: 6. Germline assignment: CDR1 SGDLS and CDR2 YYNGEE. The CDR3 length is 14 residues.

The genes are TRBV5-6 and TRBJ1-4, with TRBD1 matching 9 bases. This CDR3 has 14 amino acids. Germline lookup yields CDR1 SGHDT and CDR2 YYEEEE. Trimming took 3 bases from V and 10 from J; bases not matched to a gene: 7. The CDR3 DNA reads as TGTGCCAGCAGCTCCTGGGGACAGGGTCGAAAACTGTTTTTT. Translation: CASSSWGQGRKLFF.

This clone was detected once. V is TRBV7-6 and J is TRBJ2-5; unclear D gene. Germline loops: CDR1 SGHVS, CDR2 FNYEAQ. CDR3 length: 11 residues. Trimming took 6 bases from V and 2 from J, leaving 4 bases between them. The CDR3 DNA reads as TGTGCCAGCAGGCGGCAAGAGACCCAGTACTTC. Amino acids: CASRRQETQYF.

The rearrangement joins TRBV11-3 to TRBJ2-1; TRBD2 agrees at 8 bases. The germline V gene encodes CDR1 SGHNT and CDR2 YENEEA. The CDR3 has 14 residues. V was pared by 1 base and J by 4 bases, with 0 bases of the junction left unmatched. The CDR3 DNA is TGTGCCAGCAGCTTAGCGGGAGGGTACAATGAGCAGTTCTTC. Its translation is CASSLAGGYNEQFF.

This clone was recorded once. The genes are TRBV5-1 and TRBJ2-7; TRBD2 might be the D (5 bases). The ends were cut back, 9 bases at V and 7 bases at J, with 23 bases in the middle. Germline CDR1 is SGHRS and CDR2 is YFSETQ. The CDR3 length is 14 residues. CDR3 DNA sequence: TGCGCCACACGACGCGGCGACGGCGGCGGGGAGCAGTACTTC. Protein sequence: CATRRGDGGGEQYF.

This clone has just one count. CDR3 sequence reads: CASSEAHTESYEQYF. CDR3 in DNA: TGTGCCAGCAGTGAAGCTCACACGGAGAGCTACGAGCAGTACTTC. The V gene is TRBV6-1, the J gene TRBJ2-7; D is undetermined. Trimming left V 0 bases short and J 3 bases short, with 12 bases between. Germline V lookup: CDR1 MNHNS, CDR2 SASEGT. CDR3 length: 15 residues.

The V call is TRBV9, the J call TRBJ1-2, with 7 bases matching TRBD1. The CDR3 covers 14 residues. Germline loops: CDR1 SGDLS, CDR2 YYNGEE. V trimming: 4 bases; J trimming: 6 bases; junction bases outside the gene matches: 9. The DNA of the CDR3 is TGTGCCAGCAGCCTCATAACAGGGGACCATGGCTACACCTTC. Amino acid sequence: CASSLITGDHGYTF.